These 5 T cell receptor beta chains share one sample of origin, sequenced in a study of spatial heterogeneity in lung cancer. Using its own MiXCR run on the 5' RACE reads, TCRdb lists one record per CDR3 protein. The table has roughly 79,000 distinct CDR3 sequences, approximately 8.1% seen once; the top ten hold 6.8%. Time point here: sample taken at primary tumor resection. The sample in question was PBMCs, obtained at surgery. The receptors derive from a male donor with early-stage non-small cell lung cancer.

There are many counts of this clonotype. The chain uses TRBV6-6 and TRBJ1-2, with D possibly matching TRBD1 (5 bases). V was cut by 4 bases and J by 6 bases, with 12 bases left in between. This CDR3 has 13 residues. Germline CDR1 is MNHNY and CDR2 is SVGAGI (reference sequence). In nucleotides, the CDR3 is TGTGCCAGCAGTTTCAGGGATCGGGATGGCTACACCTTC. This sequence encodes CASSFRDRDGYTF.

There are many counts of this clonotype. CDR3 in amino acids: CSGPQGNTIYF. The CDR3 DNA reads as TGCAGTGGTCCACAGGGGAACACCATATATTTT. The chain uses TRBV20-1 and TRBJ1-3, with 7 bases fitting TRBD1. Germline CDR1 and CDR2: DFQATT and SNEGSKA (reference sequence). The V segment lost 7 bases and the J segment 7 bases; nucleotides outside the gene matches: 4. The CDR3 consists of 11 residues.

This clonotype was recorded at least ten times. The gene calls are TRBV7-2 and TRBJ1-3, with a weak D call TRBD1 (5 bases). The ends were cut back, 3 bases at V and 0 bases at J, with 9 bases in the middle. The CDR3 length is 15 residues. CDR1 is SGHTA and CDR2 is FQGNSA in the germline V gene. CDR3 DNA: TGTGCCAGCAGCTTCGACAGCTACTCTGGAAACACCATATATTTT. As protein: CASSFDSYSGNTIYF.

The table lists this clonotype with many counts. The chain couples TRBV5-1 to TRBJ1-1; possible D gene TRBD1, 5 bases. The V end was cut by 1 base, the J end by 3 bases, with 7 bases between. Germline V gene data show CDR1 as SGHRS and CDR2 as YFSETQ. This CDR3 has 13 residues. CDR3 protein: CASSLWGYTEAFF. CDR3 nucleotide sequence: TGCGCCAGCAGCTTGTGGGGGTACACTGAAGCTTTCTTT.

The table lists this clonotype with a few counts. The genes are TRBV5-6 and TRBJ2-1; 9 positions agree with TRBD1. In germline, CDR1 is SGHDT, CDR2 YYEEEE. This CDR3 spans 15 amino acids. Trimming cost V 2 bases and J 3 bases; bases outside gene matches: 3. The CDR3 DNA reads TGTGCCAGCAGCTTAACGGGACAGGGCTACAATGAGCAGTTCTTC. Protein product: CASSLTGQGYNEQFF.